The 18 T cell receptor beta chains below come from one sample, sequenced in a study of T cell repertoires in cytomegalovirus infection. TCRdb reprocessed the reads via MiXCR and lists one record per CDR3 protein. The table includes roughly 570,000 distinct CDR3 sequences, roughly 43% detected once. Their specific antigens are unknown. The sample was cultured PBMCs, taken from culture after CMV antigen stimulation. These receptors were collected from a human donor in good health (CMV status not recorded). Some clones in this sample may be carry-over from other donors' samples.

This clonotype showed up just a few times. The chain recombines TRBV7-2 with TRBJ1-6, with D unclear. Germline V CDR1 and CDR2: SGHTA, FQGNSA. The CDR3 is 15 amino acids. V was cut by 1 base and J by 10 bases, with 14 bases left in between. CDR3 sequence (DNA): TGTGCCAGCAGCTTAGGAGGTGGCGAAATCTCACCCCTCCACTTT. This sequence encodes CASSLGGGEISPLHF.

V and J are TRBV28 and TRBJ2-1, with 12 bases matching TRBD1. The CDR3 totals 14 residues. V lost 9 bases, J lost 7 bases, and 7 bases stayed unmatched. Germline CDR1 reads MDHEN; CDR2 reads SYDVKM. As DNA, the CDR3 is TGTGCCAGTCGGGACAGGGGGCGTTTGAATGAGCAGTTCTTC. Residues: CASRDRGRLNEQFF.

This clonotype has just one count. The rearrangement uses TRBV6-2 or TRBV6-3 and TRBJ1-2, with D perhaps matching TRBD1 (5 bases). Germline-derived CDR1 and CDR2 are MNHEY and SVGEGT. CDR3 size: 12 residues. V dropped 2 bases and J dropped 7 bases, with 8 bases sitting between them. The CDR3 spells CASSYGTRGYTF. Written as DNA, the CDR3 is TGTGCCAGCAGTTACGGGACCCGTGGCTACACCTTC.

This clonotype was seen more than once but under ten times. CDR3 sequence reads: CASSLVGPTGGSSPLHF. The DNA of the CDR3 is TGTGCCAGCAGCTTAGTAGGCCCCACAGGGGGCTCTTCACCCCTCCACTTT. The chain joins TRBV7-2 to TRBJ1-6; 9 bases align to TRBD1. The length of the CDR3 is 17 residues. V dropped 1 base and J dropped 9; count of bases not matched to a gene: 10. Germline V gene data show CDR1 as SGHTA and CDR2 as FQGNSA.

This clonotype turned up a few times. The J gene is TRBJ2-4, the V gene TRBV7-2, with D hard to call. Germline CDR1 reads SGHTA; CDR2 reads FQGNSA. V lost 2 bases to trimming and J lost 0 bases, with 8 bases between them. The CDR3 loop spans 15 amino acids. CDR3 DNA: TGTGCCAGCAGCTTAATGGGCTTAGCCAAAAACATTCAGTACTTC. Its protein product is CASSLMGLAKNIQYF.

This clonotype has just a few counts. The gene calls are TRBV5-5 and TRBJ2-7; possible D gene TRBD2, 6 bases. CDR3 size: 14 residues. Trimming removed 3 bases at V and 2 bases at J, with 12 bases between. From germline, CDR1 is SGHKS and CDR2 YYEKEE (reference sequence). The DNA for the CDR3 is TGTGCCAGCAGCTGGCGGTGGGGGGCCTACGAGCAGTACTTC. Protein: CASSWRWGAYEQYF.

The rearrangement uses TRBV15 and TRBJ2-7; TRBD2 matches at 8 bases. This CDR3 is 17 amino acids long. V gave up 1 base and J gave up 0 bases; unmatched junction bases: 8. Germline-derived CDR1 and CDR2 are LNHNV and YYDKDF (reference sequence). The chain's CDR3 is CATSRAALAGTSYEQYF. In DNA form, the CDR3 reads TGTGCCACCAGCAGAGCGGCCCTAGCGGGTACCTCCTACGAGCAGTACTTC.

The chain links TRBV7-9 to TRBJ2-7; 8 nucleotides match TRBD2. The CDR3 sequence is 12 residues long. Germline V gives CDR1 SEHNR, CDR2 FQNEAQ (reference sequence). Trimming cost V 6 bases and J 2 bases; bases outside gene matches: 0. The CDR3: CASRGLAYEQYF. CDR3 coding DNA: TGTGCCAGCAGGGGACTAGCCTACGAGCAGTACTTC.

This clonotype has more than one count but fewer than ten. The chain is built from TRBV11-2 and TRBJ2-5, with no clear D. V was pared by 4 bases and J by 0 bases, with 3 bases between. CDR3 length equals 12 residues. The germline gives CDR1 SGHAT, CDR2 FQNNGV. The CDR3 loop reads CASSWNQETQYF. DNA of the CDR3: TGTGCCAGCAGCTGGAACCAAGAGACCCAGTACTTC.

V gene TRBV19 combines with J gene TRBJ2-3; 9 nucleotides line up with TRBD2. Unmatched junction bases numbered 16, after V lost 8 bases and J lost 4 bases. Germline assignment: CDR1 LNHDA and CDR2 SQIVND (reference sequence). This CDR3 contains 17 residues. The CDR3 nucleotides are TGTGCCAGTGGGGGACCGAAGCGGGGGGCCGTGGCAGATACGCAGTATTTT. This gives the protein CASGGPKRGAVADTQYF. The full variable domain, in which reference TRBV19 and TRBJ2-3 provide the parts outside the CDR3, is DGGITQSPKYLFRKEGQNVTLSCEQNLNHDAMYWYRQDPGQGLRLIYYSQIVNDFQKGDIAEGYSVSREKKESFPLTVTSAQKNPTAFYLCASGGPKRGAVADTQYFGPGTRLTVL.

This clonotype was observed a handful of times. The CDR3 reads CASSLGSGSAGAGTQYF. The CDR3, as DNA: TGTGCCAGCAGTCTCGGCAGTGGGTCAGCGGGGGCCGGGACCCAGTACTTC. This chain connects TRBV7-2 to TRBJ2-5, with 8 bases aligning to TRBD2. J lost 7 bases, V lost 6 bases, and 19 bases had no gene match. The CDR3 contains 17 residues. Germline V gene lookup returns CDR1 SGHTA and CDR2 FQGNSA.

The rearrangement joins TRBV12-3 or TRBV12-4 to TRBJ2-1, with TRBD2 matching 8 bases. V shed 4 bases and J 0 bases; nucleotides not matched to a gene: 8. The CDR3 contains 17 residues. The CDR3 DNA is TGTGCCAGCAGTTATGGTAGCGGGGTAAGCTCCTACAATGAGCAGTTCTTC. The encoded protein is CASSYGSGVSSYNEQFF.

J is TRBJ2-4 and V is TRBV12-5; 9 nucleotides agree with TRBD1. V was pared by 0 bases and J by 15 bases, with 6 bases of the junction left unmatched. The CDR3 is 13 amino acids. The germline gives CDR1 LGHNT, CDR2 FRNRAP. The CDR3 loop is CASGLVLGQGPYF. CDR3 nucleotides: TGTGCTAGTGGTTTGGTACTGGGACAGGGACCGTACTTC.

This clonotype has a handful of counts. The chain is built from TRBV7-2 and TRBJ2-1; TRBD2 matches 8 bases. After removal of 5 bases from V and 5 bases from J, the junction contained 11 bases not matched to a gene. Germline CDR1 SGHTA, CDR2 FQGNSA. The CDR3 covers 16 residues. The CDR3 protein is CASSTRLAFRNNEQFF. The CDR3 nucleotides are TGTGCCAGCAGCACCAGACTAGCGTTCCGAAACAATGAGCAGTTCTTC.

This clonotype was picked up many times. This chain links TRBV7-2 with TRBJ1-5, with a possible D match to TRBD1 (5 bases). Germline V gene lookup returns CDR1 SGHTA and CDR2 FQGNSA. The V and J ends lost 6 bases and 5 bases respectively, with 11 bases between them. The CDR3 covers 13 residues. Here the CDR3 reads CASSIGEDQPQHF. Written as DNA, the CDR3 is TGTGCCAGCAGTATAGGGGAAGATCAGCCCCAGCATTTT. Using reference TRBV7-2 and TRBJ1-5 for the parts outside the CDR3, the full variable domain is GAGVSQSPSNKVTEKGKDVELRCDPISGHTALYWYRQSLGQGLEFLIYFQGNSAPDKSGLPSDRFSAERTGGSVSTLTIQRTQQEDSAVYLCASSIGEDQPQHFGDGTRLSIL.

This clonotype was recorded a few times. This chain links TRBV28 with TRBJ2-5, with 7 positions matching TRBD1. Germline CDR1 and CDR2: MDHEN and SYDVKM. The CDR3 consists of 15 residues. Germline trimming cut 5 bases from V and 7 bases from J; bases unmatched to any gene: 13. CDR3 sequence (DNA): TGTGCCAGCAGTCCTTTGACAGGGAAGGAGGCGACCCAGTACTTC. It codes for CASSPLTGKEATQYF.

This chain joins TRBV6-1 and TRBJ2-7; either TRBD1 or TRBD2 may supply D (5 bases each). This CDR3 is 13 amino acids long. Trimming removed 2 bases from V and 4 bases from J, with 9 bases in between. Germline V gives CDR1 MNHNS, CDR2 SASEGT. CDR3 region: CASSEMGPYEQYF. The CDR3 coding sequence is TGTGCCAGCAGTGAAATGGGACCTTACGAGCAGTACTTC.

The V gene is TRBV7-4, the J gene TRBJ1-1; tentatively, D is TRBD1 (6 bases). There are 16 residues in the CDR3. The V end was cut by 0 bases, the J end by 5 bases, with 16 bases between. CDR1 and CDR2 (germline): SGHVT, SQSDAQ. The CDR3 is CASSLALEGGGTEAFF. CDR3 nucleotide sequence: TGTGCCAGCAGCTTAGCCCTAGAGGGGGGGGGGACTGAAGCTTTCTTT.